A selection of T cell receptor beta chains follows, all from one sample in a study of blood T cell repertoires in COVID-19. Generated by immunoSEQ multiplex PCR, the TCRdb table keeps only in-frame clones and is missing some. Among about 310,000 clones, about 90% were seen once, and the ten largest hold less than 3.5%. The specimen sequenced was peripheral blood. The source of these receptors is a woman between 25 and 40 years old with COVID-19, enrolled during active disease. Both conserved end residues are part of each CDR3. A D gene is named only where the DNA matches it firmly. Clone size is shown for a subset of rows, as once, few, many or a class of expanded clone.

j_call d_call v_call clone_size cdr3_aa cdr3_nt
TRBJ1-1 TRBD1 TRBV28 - CASSLPTGLTEAFF TGTGCCAGCAGTTTGCCGACAGGGTTAACTGAAGCTTTCTTT
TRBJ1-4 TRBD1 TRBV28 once CASSSGTGYEKLFF TGTGCCAGCAGTTCCGGGACAGGGTACGAAAAACTGTTTTTT
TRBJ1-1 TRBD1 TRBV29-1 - CSVGTDRVNTEAFF TGCAGCGTTGGGACGGACAGGGTAAACACTGAAGCTTTCTTT
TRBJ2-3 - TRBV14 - CASSLATSTDTQYF TGTGCCAGCAGCCTAGCAACTAGCACAGATACGCAGTATTTT
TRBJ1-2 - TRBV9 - CASSVAGSSGYTF TGTGCCAGCAGCGTAGCGGGGTCGAGTGGCTACACCTTC
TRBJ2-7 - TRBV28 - CASSSSDTSYEQYF TGTGCCAGCAGTTCCTCGGACACCTCCTACGAGCAGTACTTC
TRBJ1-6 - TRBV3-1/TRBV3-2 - CASSQGGQSPLHF TGTGCCAGCAGCCAAGGGGGACAATCACCCCTCCACTTT
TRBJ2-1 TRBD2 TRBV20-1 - CSASDGRGEQFF TGCAGTGCTAGTGATGGGAGGGGTGAGCAGTTCTTC
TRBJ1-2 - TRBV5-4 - CASSSGTTYGYTF TGTGCCAGCAGCTCCGGGACAACCTATGGCTACACCTTC
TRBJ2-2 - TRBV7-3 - CASSLSRTGELFF TGTGCCAGCAGCTTATCACGGACCGGGGAGCTGTTTTTT
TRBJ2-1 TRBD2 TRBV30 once CAWGIRTSGTYNEQFF TGTGCCTGGGGCATTAGGACTAGCGGAACCTACAATGAGCAGTTCTTC
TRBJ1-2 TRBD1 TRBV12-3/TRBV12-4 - CASTFGQDRSLTF TGTGCCAGCACCTTTGGGCAGGACAGGTCTCTCACCTTC
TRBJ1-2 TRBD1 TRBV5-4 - CASRGQGDNYGYTF TGTGCCAGCAGAGGACAGGGTGATAACTATGGCTACACCTTC
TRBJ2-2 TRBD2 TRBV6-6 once CASSYIAGGITGELFF TGTGCCAGCAGTTACATCGCGGGAGGAATCACCGGGGAGCTGTTTTTT
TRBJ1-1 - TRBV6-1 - CASSELGTRAFF TGTGCCAGCAGTGAACTCGGGACAAGAGCTTTCTTT
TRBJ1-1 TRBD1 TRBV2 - CASSEGQGVWNTEAFF TGTGCCAGCAGTGAAGGACAGGGGGTGTGGAACACTGAAGCTTTCTTT
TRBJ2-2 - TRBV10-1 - CASSEDSSGELFF TGCGCCAGCAGTGAAGACAGCTCCGGGGAGCTGTTTTTT
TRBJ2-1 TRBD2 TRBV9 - CASSVDPQRGIYNEQFF TGTGCCAGCAGCGTAGATCCCCAGCGGGGGATCTACAATGAGCAGTTCTTC
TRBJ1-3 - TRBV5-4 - CASSLGGPRIRNTIYF TGTGCCAGCAGCTTGGGAGGGCCTAGGATCAGAAACACCATATATTTT
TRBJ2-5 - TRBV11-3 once CASSLNRVETQYF TGTGCCAGCAGCTTAAACAGGGTAGAGACCCAGTACTTC